These T cell receptor beta chains were read from a single sample in a study of shared clonotypes between healthy human individuals. Data came from immunoSEQ multiplex PCR; TCRdb stores just in-frame clones and leaves some out. This sample has 1,400,000 or so clones, with approximately 98.5% found just once. Sample: naive CD4+ T cells sorted from blood. The source of these receptors is a man younger than 45 in good health. Each CDR3 is given without its conserved first and last residue. The order of the fields is clone size, V gene, CDR3 protein. Only some rows state a clone size, as once, few, many or a class for expanded clones.

NA,TRBV5-1,ASSTGLAGATDTQY
NA,TRBV7-3,ASSLYDEQF
NA,TRBV15,ATSRATGVSAGELF
NA,TRBV29-1,SADRYTGELF
NA,TRBV19,ASSRTSRRSTDTQY
NA,TRBV9,ASSDRPGVITNTEAF
NA,TRBV5-1,ASSLRDRRYEQY
NA,TRBV11-2,ASSPSPGLAVPHEQY
NA,TRBV2,ASKTPDEQY
NA,TRBV6-6,ASSFPGLNNNEQF
NA,TRBV2,ASSDPGTSGSSYNEQF
NA,TRBV4-1,ASSQELGQGPLGYT
once,TRBV18,ASSPLGNTEAF
NA,TRBV18,ASSPGQAVTNQPQH
once,TRBV7-3,ASSYDPDYEQY
NA,TRBV19,ASSIVSGRNYEQY
NA,TRBV18,ASSPGDEQY
NA,TRBV5-1,ASSWQGRETQY
NA,TRBV7-3,ASSPTRSSTDTQY
NA,TRBV6-6,ASGTEGSHT
NA,TRBV14,ASSLDKTGTSGHNEQF
once,TRBV29-1,SVRPEVYGYT
NA,TRBV5-4,ASSLSGGMVDTQY
NA,TRBV19,ASSFGSQILNTEAF
NA,TRBV29-1,SSKVAGGPGEQF
NA,TRBV2,ASRGGGRPYGYT
NA,TRBV27,ASSLTGPSYEQY
NA,TRBV6-4,ASSLAGAEDTQY
NA,TRBV4-1,ASSQLPGQGGAEQY
NA,TRBV28,ASSSPGRPAQY
once,TRBV19,ASSIGTGIGEKLF
NA,TRBV5-1,ASSSQGDTQY
NA,TRBV11-2,ASSYRDQGREQY
once,TRBV19,ASSTLNPGTGNRNYGYT
NA,TRBV6-1,ASSEPLDTPGEQY
once,TRBV2,ASGEGGNTEAF
NA,TRBV10-3,AIQDEFTDTQY
NA,TRBV28,ASTGSGNQLRNEQF
NA,TRBV28,ASRVQQEPYEQY
NA,TRBV6-1,ASSDGGGYGYT
NA,TRBV7-3,ASSSYRGSEQF
NA,TRBV5-1,ASSLQGGTEAF
NA,TRBV9,ASSALPGRMETQY
NA,TRBV29-1,SVDQGQETQY
once,TRBV5-6,ASQRGASGRWEQY
NA,TRBV7-2,ASSFLAAGTVI
NA,TRBV5-3,ARSLGSVYSNQPQH
NA,TRBV19,ASSSGPFTGELF
NA,TRBV14,ASSLGVAAPEKLF
NA,TRBV5-1,ASSPAGAPGELF
NA,TRBV10-3,AISESESGPPD
NA,TRBV6-6,ASIPREGRDEQF
NA,TRBV18,ASSPSSGGAYEQY
NA,TRBV5-6,ASSRPGTGYYEQY
NA,TRBV25-1,ASSETRPGQTYGYT
once,TRBV29-1,SVKVKGISYEQY
NA,TRBV9,ASSVNPGTPGEGEQF